This TCR beta chain was observed in a study of blood T cell repertoires in COVID-19. Study summary: Samples representing acute and convalescent COVID-19 were sourced from the United States, Italy and Spain. PBMCs, B-cell-depleted T cells, or T cells were the source of the cDNA or gDNA that made up the material.

This CDR3 comprises 17 residues. CDR1 SGHDT and CDR2 YYEEEE come from the germline V gene. V dropped 3 bases and J dropped 4 bases, with 23 bases sitting between them. Libraries were prepared by immunoSEQ multiplex PCR; TCRdb keeps only in-frame clonotypes and omits some of them. This table has about 150,000 clones, over 75% appearing once. Sequencing was carried out using peripheral blood. The chain joins TRBV5-6 to TRBJ2-7, with D possibly matching TRBD1 (6 bases). The clonotype comes from a human donor in a cohort sampled during active COVID-19. CDR3 sequence: CASSSPGVGHSRYEQYF. Written as DNA, the CDR3 is TGTGCCAGCAGCTCTCCGGGTGTGGGACACAGTAGGTACGAGCAGTACTTC.